This T cell receptor beta chain came from a study of T cell repertoires in cytomegalovirus infection. V was trimmed by 2 bases and J by 8 bases, leaving 3 bases between them. This CDR3 spans 11 amino acids. Germline V gene sequence: CDR1 MNHEY, CDR2 SMNVEV (reference sequence). This clonotype was counted between two and nine times. What it binds is unknown. TCRdb independently ran MiXCR on the reads; one entry per CDR3 protein. The sample carries around 300,000 distinct CDR3 sequences, around 25% recorded once. This chain joins TRBV27 and TRBJ2-2; no clear D gene. The sequence was collected from a human donor in good health (CMV status not recorded). Some clones in this sample may be carry-over from other donors' samples. Specimen: cultured PBMCs, collected from culture after CMV antigen stimulation. In DNA form, the CDR3 reads TGTGCCAGCAGTTTAAAGGGGGAGCTGTTTTTT. It yields the protein CASSLKGELFF.